These T cell receptor beta chains were read from a single sample in a study of shared T cell receptors in the human thymus. Clones were sequenced by immunoSEQ multiplex PCR, and TCRdb holds only the in-frame ones, with some missing. This sample has almost 550,000 clones, with more than 75% found just once. The sample was also reused in another study, on human thymus T cells.

The sequenced material came from thymocytes. These receptors all stem from a boy under three years old with a congenital heart defect. Each CDR3 is given with its conserved first and last residue. D genes are given only for firm matches. A clone size is listed for some rows: how often the clone was seen (once, few, many), or a class if it is expanded.

D gene | J gene | CDR3 length | V gene | clone size | CDR3 DNA | CDR3 protein
. | TRBJ1-4 | 14 | TRBV6-5 | . | TGTGCCAGCAGTTACTCGAAGCGGAATGAAAAACTGTTTTTT | CASSYSKRNEKLFF
TRBD2 | TRBJ2-3 | 21 | TRBV9 | . | TGTGCCAGCAGCGTACTAGCGGGAGGACCTTCCTTGGCGGGAGTAACAGATACGCAGTATTTT | CASSVLAGGPSLAGVTDTQYF
. | TRBJ2-2 | 17 | TRBV7-3 | . | TGTGCCAGCAGCTTTAGCCCTCGGACTTTGAACACCGGGGAGCTGTTTTTT | CASSFSPRTLNTGELFF
. | TRBJ2-5 | 16 | TRBV7-8 | . | TGTGCCAGCAGCTTCTGGCTTCAGGGGAAGAACGTGACCCAGTACTTC | CASSFWLQGKNVTQYF
TRBD2 | TRBJ2-1 | 16 | TRBV7-2 | . | TGTGCCAGCAGCTCAAAGGCCGGGCGGGAGGGGAATGAGCAGTTCTTC | CASSSKAGREGNEQFF
. | TRBJ1-1 | 15 | TRBV5-6 | few | TGTGCCAGCAGCTTCGAATTCACAGCGAACACTGAAGCTTTCTTT | CASSFEFTANTEAFF
TRBD2 | TRBJ2-1 | 19 | TRBV14 | . | TGTGCCAGCAGCCAGGGAGAAAGAGCGGGAGGGAGCTCCTACAATGAGCAGTTCTTC | CASSQGERAGGSSYNEQFF
TRBD1 | TRBJ2-5 | 15 | TRBV5-6 | . | TGTGCCAGCAGCCACCGGGACAGGGGGCAAGAGACCCAGTACTTC | CASSHRDRGQETQYF
. | TRBJ2-7 | 12 | TRBV19 | . | TGTGCCAGTACGGGGAGTGCCTACGAGCAGTACTTC | CASTGSAYEQYF
TRBD2 | TRBJ2-7 | 15 | TRBV30 | few | TGTGCCTGGAGTGTAGGGACTAGCGGGGGCAACGAGCAGTACTTC | CAWSVGTSGGNEQYF
. | TRBJ2-7 | 14 | TRBV28 | . | TGTGCCAGCAGTTCTCCAGTCCGGGGTTGCGAGCAGTACTTC | CASSSPVRGCEQYF
. | TRBJ1-3 | 15 | TRBV6-5 | . | TGTGCCAGCAGTCCGCCCGATGGCCCAGGAAACACCATATATTTT | CASSPPDGPGNTIYF
. | TRBJ2-6 | 15 | TRBV19 | . | TGTGCCAGTAGTATCCCAGGGTCTGGGGCCAACGTCCTGACTTTC | CASSIPGSGANVLTF
. | TRBJ2-5 | 14 | TRBV7-9 | . | TGTGCCAGCAGCCCCAACAGTATCCAAGAGACCCAGTACTTC | CASSPNSIQETQYF
. | TRBJ2-1 | 17 | TRBV9 | . | TGTGCCAGCAGCGTAGAAGCCTTCCTGTCCGGGTACAATGAGCAGTTCTTC | CASSVEAFLSGYNEQFF
TRBD2 | TRBJ2-3 | 16 | TRBV9 | . | TGTGCCAGCAGCGGAGGACTAGCGGGAGTCGCAGATACGCAGTATTTT | CASSGGLAGVADTQYF
TRBD2 | TRBJ2-1 | 17 | TRBV7-3 | . | TGTGCCAGCAGCTGCCCAAGGGCTAGCGGGAGGGACAATGAGCAGTTCTTC | CASSCPRASGRDNEQFF
TRBD1 | TRBJ2-2 | 18 | TRBV30 | once | TGTGCCGGGAAATCCAGGGGGAGCACAGCCCCGAACACCGGGGAGCTGTTTTTT | CAGKSRGSTAPNTGELFF
. | TRBJ2-5 | 14 | TRBV5-4 | once | TGTGCCAGCAGCTTGGGAGGGGGCCAAGAGACCCAGTACTTC | CASSLGGGQETQYF
TRBD2 | TRBJ2-3 | 16 | TRBV15 | . | TGTGCCACCATGTTCCGGGGGAGGGCTAGCACAGATACGCAGTATTTT | CATMFRGRASTDTQYF
. | TRBJ1-2 | 14 | TRBV4-2 | . | TGTGCCAGCAGCCCGCTCGGGGAGGAGCGTGGCTACACCTTC | CASSPLGEERGYTF
. | TRBJ2-2 | 16 | TRBV11-2 | . | TGTGCCAGCAGCTTAGAATGGGACTCGCCCGGCGGGGAGCTGTTTTTT | CASSLEWDSPGGELFF
. | TRBJ2-3 | 14 | TRBV29-1 | . | TGCAGCGTTGAAACTGAGCGGCTGCAAGATACGCAGTATTTT | CSVETERLQDTQYF
. | TRBJ2-1 | 17 | TRBV4-1 | . | TGCGCCAGCAGCCAAGATCGAAGCGACCGCTCCTACAATGAGCAGTTCTTC | CASSQDRSDRSYNEQFF
TRBD1 | TRBJ2-2 | 18 | TRBV27 | . | TGTGCCAGCAGCCCGAGACAGGGGTCTACCAGGAACACCGGGGAGCTGTTTTTT | CASSPRQGSTRNTGELFF
. | TRBJ2-7 | 13 | TRBV30 | . | TGTGCCTGGAGGCCCAGGGTCTCCTACGAGCAGTACTTC | CAWRPRVSYEQYF
. | TRBJ2-7 | 15 | TRBV19 | . | TGTGCCAGTAGTATAGATCAGGGAGGAGCCGGAGAGCAGTACTTC | CASSIDQGGAGEQYF
TRBD2 | TRBJ2-5 | 20 | TRBV7-8 | . | TGTGCCAGCAGCTTAAACCCCACCTCCCGGGAGGGAACAGGGCAAGAGACCCAGTACTTC | CASSLNPTSREGTGQETQYF
TRBD1 | TRBJ2-7 | 16 | TRBV27 | . | TGTGCCAGCAGTCGGAACAGGGGCCCCCGCGTCTACGAGCAGTACTTC | CASSRNRGPRVYEQYF
. | TRBJ1-2 | 14 | TRBV30 | . | TGTGCCTGGAGTTCCCCCGGGACACCGTATGGCTACACCTTC | CAWSSPGTPYGYTF
. | TRBJ2-1 | 13 | TRBV6-5 | . | TGTGCCAGCAGTGGGGACTGGGGCCAAGAGCAGTTCTTC | CASSGDWGQEQFF
TRBD1 | TRBJ1-4 | 14 | TRBV2 | once | TGTGCCAGCAGGGACAGGGGGCAGGAGGAAAAACTGTTTTTT | CASRDRGQEEKLFF
. | TRBJ2-7 | 13 | TRBV29-1 | . | TGCAGCGTTGTCACTAGGGAATCCTACGAGCAGTACTTC | CSVVTRESYEQYF
. | TRBJ2-5 | 15 | TRBV11-2 | once | TGTGCCAGCAGCCCAGGACAGGGAGGGCAAGAGACCCAGTACTTC | CASSPGQGGQETQYF
TRBD2 | TRBJ2-3 | 14 | TRBV27 | . | TGTGCCAGCAGGCCTAGCGGAATCACAGATACGCAGTATTTT | CASRPSGITDTQYF
. | TRBJ2-7 | 16 | TRBV14 | . | TGTGCCAGCAGCCCCCGGAAGGGGCAGGGGTCTTACGAGCAGTACTTC | CASSPRKGQGSYEQYF
. | TRBJ2-1 | 12 | TRBV7-9 | . | TGTGCCAGCAGCTTTGTGAGGAATGAGCAGTTCTTC | CASSFVRNEQFF
. | TRBJ1-4 | 19 | TRBV4-2 | . | TGTGCCAGCAGCCAAGATCGAAGGGAGGGGTGGGGAACTAATGAAAAACTGTTTTTT | CASSQDRREGWGTNEKLFF
TRBD1 | TRBJ1-5 | 13 | TRBV28 | . | TGTGCCAGCATAACAGGGGGCGCGCAGCCCCAGCATTTT | CASITGGAQPQHF
TRBD2 | TRBJ2-5 | 16 | TRBV6-5 | . | TGTGCCAGCAGTTACCACGGACTAGCGGGGCAAGAGACCCAGTACTTC | CASSYHGLAGQETQYF
. | TRBJ2-7 | 15 | TRBV28 | . | TGTGCCAGCAGTTCGGGGGAGGACTTCTCCTACGAGCAGTACTTC | CASSSGEDFSYEQYF
. | TRBJ1-1 | 12 | TRBV5-4 | few | TGTGCCAGCAGCCTCACCCCGGGGGAAGCTTTCTTT | CASSLTPGEAFF
. | TRBJ2-1 | 14 | TRBV4-2 | . | TGTGCCAGCAGCCAAACCGGACTGAACAATGAGCAGTTCTTC | CASSQTGLNNEQFF
. | TRBJ2-1 | 13 | TRBV29-1 | . | TGCAGCGTTGACCTAGACTCCCACAATGAGCAGTTCTTC | CSVDLDSHNEQFF
TRBD2 | TRBJ2-1 | 18 | TRBV30 | . | TGTGCCTGGAGGGGGCTTTTTGAGCGGGAGGCCCCCTACAATGAGCAGTTCTTC | CAWRGLFEREAPYNEQFF
TRBD1 | TRBJ2-7 | 13 | TRBV27 | . | TGTGCCAGCAGTAGCACAGGGGGCGCCGAGCAGTACTTC | CASSSTGGAEQYF
. | TRBJ2-7 | 18 | TRBV27 | . | TGTGCCAGCAGTTTATCGCAACAAGACGGACTGTCGCCCTACGAGCAGTACTTC | CASSLSQQDGLSPYEQYF
. | TRBJ1-5 | 16 | TRBV27 | . | TGTGCCAGCAACCAGTCCCCTCGGCAGGGAAGGCAGCCCCAGCATTTT | CASNQSPRQGRQPQHF
. | TRBJ2-7 | 20 | TRBV4-2 | . | TGTGCCAGCAGCCAAGATCGGGCAAACCCTAGGACTCTGAGCTCCTACGAGCAGTACTTC | CASSQDRANPRTLSSYEQYF
. | TRBJ2-1 | 14 | TRBV28 | . | TGTGCCAGCAGGAACGGGAGATCCTACAATGAGCAGTTCTTC | CASRNGRSYNEQFF
TRBD1 | TRBJ2-7 | 14 | TRBV28 | few | TGTGCCAGCAGTTCCGGACAGGTTCAAAGGGAGCAGTACTTC | CASSSGQVQREQYF
TRBD2 | TRBJ2-3 | 18 | TRBV7-6 | . | TGTGCCAGCAGCTCCGATAGCGGGAGTATTAGTAACACAGATACGCAGTATTTT | CASSSDSGSISNTDTQYF
. | TRBJ2-2 | 15 | TRBV5-1 | once | TGCGCCAGCAGCCCGGACAGTGCGAACACCGGGGAGCTGTTTTTT | CASSPDSANTGELFF
. | TRBJ2-2 | 18 | TRBV11-3 | . | TGTGCCAGCAGCTTAGCCCCCAGGACAGCCATGAACACCGGGGAGCTGTTTTTT | CASSLAPRTAMNTGELFF
. | TRBJ1-2 | 14 | TRBV19 | . | TGTGCCAGTTCCTTCCCCGGGGTTCGCTATGGCTACACCTTC | CASSFPGVRYGYTF
TRBD1 | TRBJ2-2 | 19 | TRBV27 | . | TGTGCCAGCAGCTTCTGGGAGAAATTGGACAGGGGCAACACCGGGGAGCTGTTTTTT | CASSFWEKLDRGNTGELFF
. | TRBJ1-1 | 13 | TRBV27 | few | TGTGCCAGCAGTCTCACTATGAACACTGAAGCTTTCTTT | CASSLTMNTEAFF
. | TRBJ1-4 | 13 | TRBV10-3 | . | TGTGCCACCGGCGGCCCAACTAATGAAAAACTGTTTTTT | CATGGPTNEKLFF
. | TRBJ1-5 | 14 | TRBV19 | . | TGTGCCAGTAGTATAGGACAGAGCAATCAGCCCCAGCATTTT | CASSIGQSNQPQHF